These 5 T cell receptor beta chains share one sample of origin, sequenced in a study of T cell clonality in common variable immunodeficiency. For these receptors, no antigen is known. Profiling relied on immunoSEQ multiplex PCR, and the TCRdb table lists in-frame clones only, not all of them. Singletons are absent from the sample, which has 14,000 or so clones. Study-wide results and limits: Common variable immunodeficiency TCR beta sequences reportedly had fewer deletions and N-nucleotide insertions.

The sample consisted of peripheral blood mononuclear cells. The receptors come from a human donor with common variable immunodeficiency.

This clone was detected many times. The CDR3 bases that were read are TGTGCCAGCAGCCAAGGCCCAGGGGAAAACTATGGC. Translating gives CASSQGPGENYG. The CDR3 in its entirety is CASSQGPGENYGYTF. The gene calls are TRBV3-1 (or the pseudogene TRBV3-2) and TRBJ1-2, with a tentative D call TRBD1 (6 bases). Read sequence stops 3 residues before the CDR3 end, and the germline J gene provides the missing end. The V gene's germline CDR1 is LGHDT and CDR2 YNNKEL (reference sequence). This CDR3 spans 15 amino acids. Trimming pared 1 base from V and 2 bases from J, leaving 11 bases between.

Note on this clone: The read ends 3 residues shy of where the CDR3 ends; the end is completed using the germline J gene. The chain employs TRBV6-1 and TRBJ2-7, with 8 bases fitting TRBD1. Trimming removed 2 bases from V and 3 bases from J; junction bases left unmatched: 6. Germline V lookup: CDR1 MNHNS, CDR2 SASEGT. This CDR3 comprises 15 residues. The CDR3 sequence: CASSERQGNGYEQYF. Partial CDR3 DNA: TGTGCCAGCAGTGAAAGACAGGGGAACGGCTACGAG.

About this clone: The read terminates 3 residues ahead of where the CDR3 ends, so the germline J gene completes it. J is TRBJ1-1 and V is TRBV6-1; D unresolved. Looked up from germline, CDR1 is MNHNS and CDR2 is SASEGT. This CDR3 region has 15 residues. V was cut by 6 bases and J by 1 base, with 15 bases left in between. The CDR3 reads CASREHSSKNTEAFF. The sequenced part of the CDR3 DNA is TGTGCCAGCAGGGAACATAGTTCAAAGAACACTGAA.

As regards this clone: The read terminates 3 residues ahead of where the CDR3 ends, so the germline J gene completes it. The rearrangement uses TRBV19 and TRBJ1-5, with a possible D match to TRBD1 (6 bases). The CDR3 is 19 amino acids. Trimming took off 1 base at V and 6 bases at J, with 25 bases between the two ends. Germline V gene lookup returns CDR1 LNHDA and CDR2 SQIVND (reference sequence). Incomplete CDR3 DNA: TGTGCCAGTAGTATAGTAGGAGGGGGTACAGGGTGGGGGTCTCAGCCC. Translated: CASSIVGGGTGWGSQP. In full, the CDR3 reads CASSIVGGGTGWGSQPQHF.

This clone was detected only a few times. The CDR3 DNA, read in part, is TGTGCCAGTAGCATTCGTAACAGAGGCGAGACC. Translating it yields CASSIRNRGET. The CDR3 as a whole reads CASSIRNRGETQYF. The chain combines TRBV19 with TRBJ2-5; D not resolved. The CDR3 end falls 3 residues outside the read, so it is completed with the germline J gene. Per germline, CDR1 LNHDA and CDR2 SQIVND (reference sequence). V was pared by 6 bases and J by 5 bases, with 16 bases between. The CDR3 totals 14 residues.